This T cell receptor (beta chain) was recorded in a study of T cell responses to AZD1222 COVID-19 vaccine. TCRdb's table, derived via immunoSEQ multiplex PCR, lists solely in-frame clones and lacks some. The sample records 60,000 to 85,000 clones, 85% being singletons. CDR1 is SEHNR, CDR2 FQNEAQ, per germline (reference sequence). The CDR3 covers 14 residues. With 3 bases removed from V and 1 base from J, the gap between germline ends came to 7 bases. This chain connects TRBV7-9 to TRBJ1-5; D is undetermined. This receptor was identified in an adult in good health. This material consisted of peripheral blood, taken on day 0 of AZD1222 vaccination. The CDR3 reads CASSFSRSNQPQHF. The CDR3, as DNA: TGTGCCAGCAGCTTTTCTCGGAGCAATCAGCCCCAGCATTTT.